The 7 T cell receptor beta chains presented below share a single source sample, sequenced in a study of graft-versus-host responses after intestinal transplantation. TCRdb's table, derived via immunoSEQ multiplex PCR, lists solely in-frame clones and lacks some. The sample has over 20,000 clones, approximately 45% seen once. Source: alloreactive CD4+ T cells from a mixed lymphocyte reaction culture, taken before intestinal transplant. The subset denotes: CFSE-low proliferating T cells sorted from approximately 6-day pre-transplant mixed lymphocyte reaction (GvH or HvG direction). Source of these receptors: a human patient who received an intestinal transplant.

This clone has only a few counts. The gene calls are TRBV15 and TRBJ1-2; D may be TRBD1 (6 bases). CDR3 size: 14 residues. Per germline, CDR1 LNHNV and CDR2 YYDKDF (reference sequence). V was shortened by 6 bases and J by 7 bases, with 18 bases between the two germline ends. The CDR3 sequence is CATSDRLGWVGYTF. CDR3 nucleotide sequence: TGTGCCACCAGTGACAGGCTGGGTTGGGTTGGCTACACCTTC.

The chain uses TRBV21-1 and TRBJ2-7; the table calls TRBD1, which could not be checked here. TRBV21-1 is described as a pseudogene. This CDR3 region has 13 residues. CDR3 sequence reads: CASKQGRSYEQYF. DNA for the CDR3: TGTGCCAGCAAACAGGGGCGCTCCTACGAGCAGTACTTC.

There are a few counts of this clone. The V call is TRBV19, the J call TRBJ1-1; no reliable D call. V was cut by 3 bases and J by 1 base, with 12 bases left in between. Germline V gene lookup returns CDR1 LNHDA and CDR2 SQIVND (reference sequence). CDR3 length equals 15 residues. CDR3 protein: CASSIGGIENTEAFF. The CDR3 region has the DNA TGTGCCAGTAGTATTGGAGGGATAGAGAACACTGAAGCTTTCTTT.

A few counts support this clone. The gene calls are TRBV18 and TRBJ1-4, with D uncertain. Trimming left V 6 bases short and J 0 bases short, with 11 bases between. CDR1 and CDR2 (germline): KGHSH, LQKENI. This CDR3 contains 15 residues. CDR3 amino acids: CASSLGQATNEKLFF. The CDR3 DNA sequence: TGTGCCAGCTCCTTGGGCCAAGCAACTAATGAAAAACTGTTTTTT.

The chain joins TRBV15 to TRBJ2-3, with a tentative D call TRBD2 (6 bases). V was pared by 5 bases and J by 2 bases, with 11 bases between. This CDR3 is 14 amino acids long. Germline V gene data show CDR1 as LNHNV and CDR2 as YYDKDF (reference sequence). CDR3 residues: CATSPDYSTDTQYF. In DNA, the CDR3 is TGTGCCACCAGCCCGGACTATTCCACAGATACGCAGTATTTT.

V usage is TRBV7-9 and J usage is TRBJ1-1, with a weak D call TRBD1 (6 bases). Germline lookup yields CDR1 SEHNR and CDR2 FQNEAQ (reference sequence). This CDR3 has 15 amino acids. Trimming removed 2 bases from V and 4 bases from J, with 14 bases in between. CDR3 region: CASSLSWGLGTEAFF. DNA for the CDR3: TGTGCCAGCAGCTTATCTTGGGGGCTCGGCACTGAAGCTTTCTTT.

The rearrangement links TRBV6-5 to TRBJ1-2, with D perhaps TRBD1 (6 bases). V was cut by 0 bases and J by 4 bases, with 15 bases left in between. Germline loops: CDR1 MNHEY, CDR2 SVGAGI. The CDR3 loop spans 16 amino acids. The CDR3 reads CASSYSRDIISYGYTF. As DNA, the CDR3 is TGTGCCAGCAGTTACTCCAGGGACATTATTAGCTATGGCTACACCTTC.